A single T cell receptor beta chain is shown here with its context. Looked up from germline, CDR1 is MDHEN and CDR2 is SYDVKM. CDR3 length: 13 amino acids. Trimming removed 7 bases from V and 1 base from J, with 5 bases in between. The data were obtained in a study of cytomegalovirus exposure and HLA in healthy donors. The PCR ran on 60 Vbeta and 13 Jbeta primers. Sequencing was performed with immunoSEQ multiplex PCR; in TCRdb, only in-frame clones are kept and a portion is missing. This table holds some 170,000 clones, more than 60% found once. This sequence joins TRBV28 and TRBJ2-6; D call uncertain. The sequenced sample consisted of PBMCs. The TCR was taken from a woman in her sixties or seventies in good health and CMV-seropositive. CDR3 sequence reads: CASISSGANVLTF. The CDR3 coding sequence is TGTGCCAGCATTTCGTCTGGGGCCAACGTCCTGACTTTC.